The T cell receptor (beta chain) described here comes from a study of T cell repertoires in cytomegalovirus infection. This clonotype was seen a few times. Antigen specificity is unknown. TCRdb re-derived calls from the reads in MiXCR, one entry per CDR3 protein. The sample carries around 570,000 distinct CDR3 sequences, approximately 40% recorded once. The CDR3 runs 15 residues. Germline CDR1 SGHVS, CDR2 FQNEAQ. V dropped 5 bases and J dropped 8; count of bases not matched to a gene: 9. The V and J genes are TRBV7-8 and TRBJ2-1; TRBD2 matches 10 bases. The sample consisted of cultured PBMCs, taken from culture after CMV antigen stimulation. The receptor was derived from a human donor in good health (CMV status not recorded). Some clones in this sample may be carry-over from other donors' samples. The CDR3 spells CASSPLAGVRDEQFF. CDR3 in DNA: TGTGCCAGCAGCCCTCTAGCGGGAGTGAGGGATGAGCAGTTCTTC. The full variable domain, with the rest looked up from reference TRBV7-8 and TRBJ2-1, is GAGVSQSPRYKVAKRGQDVALRCDPISGHVSLFWYQQALGQGPEFLTYFQNEAQLDKSGLPSDRFFAERPEGSVSTLKIQRTQQEDSAVYLCASSPLAGVRDEQFFGPGTRLTVL.